This note documents a single T cell receptor beta chain sequence. The sample is drawn from a study of blood T cell repertoires in COVID-19. As for the study in general: Italy, Spain and the United States were the sources of the convalescent and acute COVID-19 samples. T cells, B-cell-depleted T cells, or PBMCs provided the cDNA or gDNA that served as material.

In the original processing: Nucleated cell counts were estimated from reference gene primer amplification. Some clones are missing from TCRdb's copy, which holds only in-frame ones; the method was immunoSEQ multiplex PCR. V and J calls and clone size are given by that table; D and trimming were obtained from the DNA. This sample has around 120,000 clones; 65% to 85% occur once, and the top ten carry under 2.5%. The CDR3 extends over 15 amino acids. CDR1 and CDR2 (germline): SGHNT, YYREEE (reference sequence). V shed 4 bases, J shed 5 bases, and the junction held 6 bases outside the gene matches. Source material: peripheral blood. The rearrangement links TRBV5-4 to TRBJ1-2; TRBD1 aligns across 12 bases. The sequence derives from a man between 65 and 79 years old with acute or convalescent COVID-19. The CDR3 DNA sequence: TGTGCCAGCAGCGTCCGGGACAGGGGGCCTTATGGCTACACCTTC. Residues: CASSVRDRGPYGYTF.